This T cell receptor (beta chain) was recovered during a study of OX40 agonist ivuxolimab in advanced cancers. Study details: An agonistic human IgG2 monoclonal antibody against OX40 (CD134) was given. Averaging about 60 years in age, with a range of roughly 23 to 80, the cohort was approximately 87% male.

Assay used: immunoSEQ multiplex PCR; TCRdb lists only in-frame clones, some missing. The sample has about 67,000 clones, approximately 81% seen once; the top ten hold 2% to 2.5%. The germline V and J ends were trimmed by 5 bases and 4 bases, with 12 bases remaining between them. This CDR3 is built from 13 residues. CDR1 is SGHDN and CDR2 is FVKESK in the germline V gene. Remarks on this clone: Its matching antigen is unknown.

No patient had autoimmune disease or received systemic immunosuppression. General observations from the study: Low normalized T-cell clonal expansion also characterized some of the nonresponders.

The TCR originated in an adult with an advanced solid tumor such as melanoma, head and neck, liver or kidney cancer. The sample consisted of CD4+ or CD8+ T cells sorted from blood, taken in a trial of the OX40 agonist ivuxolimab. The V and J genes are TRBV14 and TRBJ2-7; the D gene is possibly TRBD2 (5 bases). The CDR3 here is CASSYPEGYEQYF. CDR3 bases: TGTGCCAGCAGCTACCCAGAGGGATACGAGCAGTACTTC.